This T cell receptor (beta chain) emerged from a study of glioma-infiltrating T cells. Amplification of TCR alpha and beta CDR3 regions from RNA used iRepertoire nested multiplex PCR. For one-step reverse transcription and amplification, roughly 85-450 ng of tissue mRNA or PBMC total RNA was used. TCRdb called the multiplex PCR reads again in MiXCR, with one record for every CDR3 protein. The data contain some 6,200 distinct CDR3 sequences, over 25% of them seen just once; the ten biggest clones take up 13%. The germline V gene encodes CDR1 LNHDA and CDR2 SQIVND (reference sequence). V shed 4 bases, J shed 9 bases, and the junction held 5 bases outside the gene matches. The CDR3 contains 13 residues. Broader study findings: CDR3 overlap between tissue and blood was very small. Above-expected tissue-blood divergence occurred in all gliomas, most in low-grade ones.

This clonotype was observed at least ten times. Its target is not known. Source material: glioma tissue, nonneoplastic brain tissue, or PBMCs (not recorded which). The receptor comes from a human donor with low-grade glioma or glioblastoma, undergoing nonglioma brain surgery, or in good health (not recorded which). The chain has TRBV19 and TRBJ2-3; 9 bases are a match to TRBD1. The CDR3 DNA reads as TGTGCCAGTAGTAGGGACAGGGAAAAAACGCAGTATTTT. Translation gives CASSRDREKTQYF.